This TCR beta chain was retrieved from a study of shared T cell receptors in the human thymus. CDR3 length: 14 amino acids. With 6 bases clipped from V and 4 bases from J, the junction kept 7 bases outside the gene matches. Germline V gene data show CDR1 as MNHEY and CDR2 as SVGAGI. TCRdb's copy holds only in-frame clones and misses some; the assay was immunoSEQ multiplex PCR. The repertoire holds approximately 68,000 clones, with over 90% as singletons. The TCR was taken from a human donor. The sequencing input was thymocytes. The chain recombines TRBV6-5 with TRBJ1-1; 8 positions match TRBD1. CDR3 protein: CASSDRGVVTEAFF. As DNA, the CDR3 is TGTGCCAGCAGCGACAGGGGAGTCGTCACTGAAGCTTTCTTT.